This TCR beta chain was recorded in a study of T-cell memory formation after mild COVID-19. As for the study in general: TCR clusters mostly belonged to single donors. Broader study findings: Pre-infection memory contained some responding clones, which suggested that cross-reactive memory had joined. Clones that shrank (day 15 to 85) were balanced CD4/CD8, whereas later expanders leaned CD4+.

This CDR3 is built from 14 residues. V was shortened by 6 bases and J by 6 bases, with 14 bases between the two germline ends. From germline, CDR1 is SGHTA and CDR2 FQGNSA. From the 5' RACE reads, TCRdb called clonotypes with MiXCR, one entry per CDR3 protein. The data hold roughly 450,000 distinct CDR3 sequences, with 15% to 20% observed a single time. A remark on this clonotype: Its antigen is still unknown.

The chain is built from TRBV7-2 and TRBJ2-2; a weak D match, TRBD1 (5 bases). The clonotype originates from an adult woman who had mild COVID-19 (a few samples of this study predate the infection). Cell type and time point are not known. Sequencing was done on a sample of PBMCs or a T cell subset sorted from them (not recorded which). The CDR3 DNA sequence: TGTGCCAGCAGTTCAAGGGGTGGGCCCGGGGAGCTGTTTTTT. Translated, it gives CASSSRGGPGELFF.